This TCR beta chain was recovered during a study of blood T cell repertoires in COVID-19. Study as a whole: The United States, Italy and Spain provided the acute and convalescent COVID-19 samples.

Participants' reported clinical history set cohort assignment. Exposed study participants had met a COVID-19 case within 2 weeks before entry. Some clones are missing from TCRdb's copy, which holds only in-frame ones; the method was immunoSEQ multiplex PCR. This sample has some 300,000 clones; roughly 86% occur once, and the top ten carry under 3%. The sequence came from a woman in her forties or fifties who had been exposed to COVID-19. The sequenced sample consisted of PBMCs or T cells enriched from blood (not recorded which).

CDR3 coding DNA: TGTGCCAGCAGGATAGGGACAGGGAGTGACTACACCTTC. Amino acid sequence: CASRIGTGSDYTF. V and J are TRBV2 and TRBJ1-2; 9 bases match TRBD1. The V gene end was trimmed by 6 bases and the J gene end by 10 bases; junction bases not matched to a gene: 9. Per the germline V gene, CDR1 is SNHLY and CDR2 is FYNNEI. This CDR3 has 13 residues.